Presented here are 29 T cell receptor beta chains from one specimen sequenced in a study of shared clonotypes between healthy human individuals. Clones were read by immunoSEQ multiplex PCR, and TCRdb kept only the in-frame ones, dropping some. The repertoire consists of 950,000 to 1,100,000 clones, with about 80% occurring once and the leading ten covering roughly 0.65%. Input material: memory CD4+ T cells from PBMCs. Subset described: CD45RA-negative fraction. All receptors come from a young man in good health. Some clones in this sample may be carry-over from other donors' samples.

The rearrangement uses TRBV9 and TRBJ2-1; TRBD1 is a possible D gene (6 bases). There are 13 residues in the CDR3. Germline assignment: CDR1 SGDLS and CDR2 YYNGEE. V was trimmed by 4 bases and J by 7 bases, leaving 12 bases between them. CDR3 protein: CASSFHRGNEQFF. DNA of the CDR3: TGTGCCAGCAGCTTCCATAGGGGGAATGAGCAGTTCTTC.

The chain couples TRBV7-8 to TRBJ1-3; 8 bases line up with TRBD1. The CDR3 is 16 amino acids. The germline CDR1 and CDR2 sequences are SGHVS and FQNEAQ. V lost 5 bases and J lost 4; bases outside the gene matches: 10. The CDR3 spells CASSLNRGARGNTIYF. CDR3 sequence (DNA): TGTGCCAGCAGCCTTAACAGGGGGGCACGGGGAAACACCATATATTTT.

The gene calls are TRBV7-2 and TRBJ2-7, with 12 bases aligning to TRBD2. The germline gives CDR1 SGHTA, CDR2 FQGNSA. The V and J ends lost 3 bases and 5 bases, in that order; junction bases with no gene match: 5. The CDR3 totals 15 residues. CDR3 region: CASSLRLAGAHEQYF. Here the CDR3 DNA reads TGTGCCAGCAGCTTGAGACTAGCGGGGGCCCACGAGCAGTACTTC.

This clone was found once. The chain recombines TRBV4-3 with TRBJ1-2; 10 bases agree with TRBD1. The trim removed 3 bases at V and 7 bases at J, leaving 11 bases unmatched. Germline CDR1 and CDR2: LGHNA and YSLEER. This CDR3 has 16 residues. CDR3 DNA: TGCGCCAGCAGCCAGGAAGGGGACAGGGGCCTCGGTGGCTACACCTTC. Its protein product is CASSQEGDRGLGGYTF.

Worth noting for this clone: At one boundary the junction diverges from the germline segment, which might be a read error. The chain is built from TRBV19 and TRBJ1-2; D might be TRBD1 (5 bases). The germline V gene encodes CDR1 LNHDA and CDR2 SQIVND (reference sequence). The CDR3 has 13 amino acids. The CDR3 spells CASRIGEPYGYTF. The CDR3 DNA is TGTGCCAGTAGAATAGGGGAACCCTATGGCTACACCTTC.

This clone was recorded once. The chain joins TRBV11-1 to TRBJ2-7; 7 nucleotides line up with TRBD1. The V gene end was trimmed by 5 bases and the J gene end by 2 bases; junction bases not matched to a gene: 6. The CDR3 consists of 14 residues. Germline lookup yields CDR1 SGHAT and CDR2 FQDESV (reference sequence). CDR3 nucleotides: TGTGCCAGCAGCGCGACACAGGGGCCCTACGAGCAGTACTTC. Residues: CASSATQGPYEQYF.

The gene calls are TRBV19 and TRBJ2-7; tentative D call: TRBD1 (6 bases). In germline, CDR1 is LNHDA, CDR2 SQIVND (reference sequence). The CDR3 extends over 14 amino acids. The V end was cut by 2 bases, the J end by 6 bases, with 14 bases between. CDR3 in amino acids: CASSIMTGPGEQYF. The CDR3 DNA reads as TGTGCCAGTAGTATAATGACAGGTCCGGGCGAGCAGTACTTC.

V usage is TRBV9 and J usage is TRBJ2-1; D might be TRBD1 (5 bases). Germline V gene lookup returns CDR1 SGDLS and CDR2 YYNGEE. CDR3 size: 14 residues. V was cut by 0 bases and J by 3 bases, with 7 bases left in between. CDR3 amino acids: CASSVDGHYNEQFF. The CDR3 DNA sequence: TGTGCCAGCAGCGTAGACGGACACTACAATGAGCAGTTCTTC.

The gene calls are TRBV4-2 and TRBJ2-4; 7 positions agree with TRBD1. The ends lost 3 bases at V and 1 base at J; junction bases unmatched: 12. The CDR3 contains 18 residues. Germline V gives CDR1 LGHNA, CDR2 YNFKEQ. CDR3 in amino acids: CASSQTRYRGLAKNIQYF. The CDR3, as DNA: TGTGCCAGCAGCCAGACCCGCTACAGGGGATTGGCCAAAAACATTCAGTACTTC.

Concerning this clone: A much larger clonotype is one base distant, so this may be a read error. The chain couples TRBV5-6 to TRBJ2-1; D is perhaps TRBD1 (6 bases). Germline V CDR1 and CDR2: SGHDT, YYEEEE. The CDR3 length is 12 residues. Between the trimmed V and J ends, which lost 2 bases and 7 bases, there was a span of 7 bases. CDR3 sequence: CASSFTGNEQFF. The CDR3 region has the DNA TGTGCCAGCAGCTTCACAGGGAATGAGCAGTTCTTC. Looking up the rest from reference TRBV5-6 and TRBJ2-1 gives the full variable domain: DAGVTQSPTHLIKTRGQQVTLRCSPKSGHDTVSWYQQALGQGPQFIFQYYEEEERQRGNFPDRFSGHQFPNYSSELNVNALLLGDSALYLCASSFTGNEQFFGPGTRLTVL.

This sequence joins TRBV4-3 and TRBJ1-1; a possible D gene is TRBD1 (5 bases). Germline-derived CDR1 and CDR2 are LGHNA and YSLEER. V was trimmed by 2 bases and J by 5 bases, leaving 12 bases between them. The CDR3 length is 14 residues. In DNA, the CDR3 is TGCGCCAGCAGCCAAAACAGGATGGGAACTGAAGCTTTCTTT. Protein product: CASSQNRMGTEAFF.

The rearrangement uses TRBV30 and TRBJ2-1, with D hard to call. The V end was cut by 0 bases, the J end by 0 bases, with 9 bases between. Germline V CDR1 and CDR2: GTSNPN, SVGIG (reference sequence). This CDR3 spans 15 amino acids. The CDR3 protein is CAWSVYSYSYNEQFF. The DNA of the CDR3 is TGTGCCTGGAGTGTATACTCGTACTCCTACAATGAGCAGTTCTTC.

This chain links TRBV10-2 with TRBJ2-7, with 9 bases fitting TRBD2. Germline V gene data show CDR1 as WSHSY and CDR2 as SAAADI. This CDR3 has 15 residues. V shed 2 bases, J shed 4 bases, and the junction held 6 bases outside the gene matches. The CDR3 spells CASSEAGGLRYEQYF. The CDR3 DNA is TGCGCCAGCAGTGAGGCGGGGGGGCTAAGGTACGAGCAGTACTTC.

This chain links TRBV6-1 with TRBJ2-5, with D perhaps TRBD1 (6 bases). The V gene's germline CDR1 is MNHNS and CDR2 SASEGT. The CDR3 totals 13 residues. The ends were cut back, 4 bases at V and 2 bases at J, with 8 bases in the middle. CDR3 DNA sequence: TGTGCCAGCAGTGTACAGGGTCAAGAGACCCAGTACTTC. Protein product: CASSVQGQETQYF.

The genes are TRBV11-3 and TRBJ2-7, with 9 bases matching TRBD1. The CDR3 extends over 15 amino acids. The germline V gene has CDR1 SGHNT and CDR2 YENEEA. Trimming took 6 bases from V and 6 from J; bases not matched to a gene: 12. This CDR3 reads CASSNPGQGRSEQYF. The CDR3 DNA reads TGTGCCAGCAGTAACCCGGGACAGGGTCGGAGCGAGCAGTACTTC.

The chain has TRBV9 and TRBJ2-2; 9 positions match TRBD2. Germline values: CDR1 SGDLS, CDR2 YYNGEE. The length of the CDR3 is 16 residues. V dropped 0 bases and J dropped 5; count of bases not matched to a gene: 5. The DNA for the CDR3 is TGTGCCAGCAGCGTAGGGCTAGCGGGAAAGACCGGGGAGCTGTTTTTT. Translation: CASSVGLAGKTGELFF.

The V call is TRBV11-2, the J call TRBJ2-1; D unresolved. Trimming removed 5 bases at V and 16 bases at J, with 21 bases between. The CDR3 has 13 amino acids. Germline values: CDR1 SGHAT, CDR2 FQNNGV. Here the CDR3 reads CASSANMALMGFF. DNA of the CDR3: TGTGCCAGCAGCGCCAATATGGCATTAATGGGATTCTTC.

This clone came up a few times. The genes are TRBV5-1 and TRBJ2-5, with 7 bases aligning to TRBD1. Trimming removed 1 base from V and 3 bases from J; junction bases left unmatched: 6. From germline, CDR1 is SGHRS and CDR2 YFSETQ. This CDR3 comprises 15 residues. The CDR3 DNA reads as TGCGCCAGCAGCTTGCTTGGGACAGAAGAAGAGACCCAGTACTTC. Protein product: CASSLLGTEEETQYF.

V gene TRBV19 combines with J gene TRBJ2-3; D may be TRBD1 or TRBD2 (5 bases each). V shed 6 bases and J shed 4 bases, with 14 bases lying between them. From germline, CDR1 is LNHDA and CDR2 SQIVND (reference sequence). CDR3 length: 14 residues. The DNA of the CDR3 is TGTGCCAGTAGCCTCCCTCGAGGGGCAGATACGCAGTATTTT. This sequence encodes CASSLPRGADTQYF. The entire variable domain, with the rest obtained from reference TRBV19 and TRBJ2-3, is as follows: DGGITQSPKYLFRKEGQNVTLSCEQNLNHDAMYWYRQDPGQGLRLIYYSQIVNDFQKGDIAEGYSVSREKKESFPLTVTSAQKNPTAFYLCASSLPRGADTQYFGPGTRLTVL.

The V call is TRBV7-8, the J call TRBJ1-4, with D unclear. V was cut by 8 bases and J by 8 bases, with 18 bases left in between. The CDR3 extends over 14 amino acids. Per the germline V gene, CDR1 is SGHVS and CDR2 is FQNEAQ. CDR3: CASALPPRGEKLFF. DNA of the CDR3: TGTGCCAGCGCCTTACCCCCACGTGGAGAAAAACTGTTTTTT.

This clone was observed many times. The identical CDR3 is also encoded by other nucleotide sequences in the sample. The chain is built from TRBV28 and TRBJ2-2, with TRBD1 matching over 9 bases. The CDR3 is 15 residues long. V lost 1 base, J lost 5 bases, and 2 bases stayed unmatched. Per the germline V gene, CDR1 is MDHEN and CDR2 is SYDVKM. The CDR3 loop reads CASSLSGTGTGELFF. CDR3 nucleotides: TGTGCCAGCAGTTTATCCGGGACAGGGACCGGGGAGCTGTTTTTT.

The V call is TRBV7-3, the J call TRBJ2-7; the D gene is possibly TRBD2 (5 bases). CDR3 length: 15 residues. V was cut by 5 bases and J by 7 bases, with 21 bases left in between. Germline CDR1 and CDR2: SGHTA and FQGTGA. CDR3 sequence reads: CASSKRSGSPGEQYF. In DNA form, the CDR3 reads TGTGCCAGCAGCAAAAGGAGTGGATCGCCGGGAGAGCAGTACTTC. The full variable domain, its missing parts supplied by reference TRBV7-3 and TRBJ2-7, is GAGVSQTPSNKVTEKGKYVELRCDPISGHTALYWYRQSLGQGPEFLIYFQGTGAADDSGLPNDRFFAVRPEGSVSTLKIQRTERGDSAVYLCASSKRSGSPGEQYFGPGTRLTVT.

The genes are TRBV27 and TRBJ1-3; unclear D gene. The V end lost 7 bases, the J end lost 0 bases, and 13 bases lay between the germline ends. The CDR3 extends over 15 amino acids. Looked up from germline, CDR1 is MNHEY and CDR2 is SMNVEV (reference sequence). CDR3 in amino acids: CASTLRRDSGNTIYF. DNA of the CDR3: TGTGCCAGCACTCTTCGGCGGGACTCTGGAAACACCATATATTTT.

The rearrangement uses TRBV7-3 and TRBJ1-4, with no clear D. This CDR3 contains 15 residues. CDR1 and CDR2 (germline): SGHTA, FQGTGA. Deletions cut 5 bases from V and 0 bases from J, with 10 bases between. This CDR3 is CASSVGLATNEKLFF. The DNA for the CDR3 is TGTGCCAGCAGCGTCGGTCTTGCAACTAATGAAAAACTGTTTTTT.

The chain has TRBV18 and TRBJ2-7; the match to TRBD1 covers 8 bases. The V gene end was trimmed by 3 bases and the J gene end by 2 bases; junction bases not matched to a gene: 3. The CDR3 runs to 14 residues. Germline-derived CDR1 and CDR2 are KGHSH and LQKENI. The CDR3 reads CASSPRDRPYEQYF. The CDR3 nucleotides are TGTGCCAGCTCACCCCGGGACAGGCCCTACGAGCAGTACTTC. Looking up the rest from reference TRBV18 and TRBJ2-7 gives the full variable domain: NAGVMQNPRHLVRRRGQEARLRCSPMKGHSHVYWYRQLPEEGLKFMVYLQKENIIDESGMPKERFSAEFPKEGPSILRIQQVVRGDSAAYFCASSPRDRPYEQYFGPGTRLTVT.

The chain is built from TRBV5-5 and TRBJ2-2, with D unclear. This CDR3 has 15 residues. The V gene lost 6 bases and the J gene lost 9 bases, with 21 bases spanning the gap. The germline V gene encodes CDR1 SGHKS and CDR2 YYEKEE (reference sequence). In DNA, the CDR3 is TGTGCCAGCAAACGCTCCGGGCCGGGTGGTCGGGAGCTGTTTTTT. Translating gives CASKRSGPGGRELFF.

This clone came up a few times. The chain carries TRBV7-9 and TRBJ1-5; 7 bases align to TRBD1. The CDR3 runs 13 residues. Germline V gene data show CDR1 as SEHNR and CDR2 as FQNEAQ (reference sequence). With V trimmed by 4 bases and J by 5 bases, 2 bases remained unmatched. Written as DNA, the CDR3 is TGTGCCAGCAGCTGGGGACAGTATCAGCCCCAGCATTTT. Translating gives CASSWGQYQPQHF.

The CDR3 coding sequence is TGTGCCAGCAGTAGGAACCGCTACGAGCAGTACTTC. Translating gives CASSRNRYEQYF. The chain is built from TRBV27 and TRBJ2-7; D uncertain. This CDR3 is built from 12 residues. Germline-derived CDR1 and CDR2 are MNHEY and SMNVEV (reference sequence). Trimming took off 5 bases at V and 3 bases at J, with 8 bases between the two ends.

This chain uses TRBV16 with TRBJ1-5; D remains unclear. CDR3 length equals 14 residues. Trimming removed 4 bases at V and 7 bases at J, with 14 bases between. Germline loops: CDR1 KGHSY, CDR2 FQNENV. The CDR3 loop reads CASSPLPWSQPQHF. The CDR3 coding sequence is TGTGCCAGCAGCCCCCTACCCTGGAGCCAGCCCCAGCATTTT.